This passage covers 5 T cell receptor beta chains from one sample sequenced in a study of OX40 agonist ivuxolimab in advanced cancers. Generated by immunoSEQ multiplex PCR, the TCRdb table keeps only in-frame clones and is missing some. The sample carries around 40,000 clones, over 80% recorded once. The sequenced sample was CD4+ or CD8+ T cells sorted from blood, obtained in a trial of the OX40 agonist ivuxolimab. The receptors were gathered from an adult with an advanced solid tumor such as melanoma, head and neck, liver or kidney cancer.

The chain couples TRBV11-2 to TRBJ2-1, with TRBD2 as a possible D gene (6 bases). The CDR3 covers 13 residues. V was shortened by 4 bases and J by 10 bases, with 14 bases between the two germline ends. Germline CDR1 and CDR2: SGHAT and FQNNGV. The CDR3 DNA reads TGTGCCAGCAGCTCCCAGACTGGGGGGGAGCAGTTCTTC. It translates to CASSSQTGGEQFF.

Of note for this clone: Compared with germline, one end of the junction differs, possibly owing to a read error. J is TRBJ1-1 and V is TRBV14; D unresolved. This CDR3 contains 15 residues. Germline V gene sequence: CDR1 SGHDN, CDR2 FVKESK. The CDR3 DNA reads as TGTGCCGGCAGCCAAGTAATTGCCTGGAACACTGAAGCTTTCTTT. Amino acid sequence: CAGSQVIAWNTEAFF.

Comments on this clone: The CDR3 ends on some other residue instead of the conserved phenylalanine or tryptophan, so this is likely a read error. It is unclear where the CDR3 begins or ends on the DNA, so no DNA is shown, and the CDR3 is as TCRdb lists it. The chain couples TRBV7-9 to TRBJ2-4; no check of the table's D call, TRBD1, against the DNA was made. The CDR3 has 14 amino acids, counting both end residues. Germline V gives CDR1 SEHNR, CDR2 FQNEAQ (reference sequence). CDR3 amino acids: CASSLGPGQEARFL.

The sample holds one count of this clone. This sequence joins TRBV10-3 and TRBJ2-1; 8 bases map to TRBD2. Germline CDR1 ENHRY, CDR2 SYGVKD. This CDR3 comprises 14 residues. Unmatched junction bases numbered 9, after V lost 6 bases and J lost 8 bases. This CDR3 is CAIRPSGLVDEQFF. The CDR3 DNA is TGTGCCATCAGGCCCTCGGGACTAGTAGATGAGCAGTTCTTC.

The V and J genes are TRBV9 and TRBJ1-2; D possibly corresponds to TRBD1 (6 bases). The CDR3 is 17 amino acids. CDR1 and CDR2 from the germline V gene are SGDLS and YYNGEE. V was shortened by 0 bases and J by 7 bases, with 22 bases between the two germline ends. The CDR3 region has the DNA TGTGCCAGCAGCGTAGATCCGGGGGGGCAGGGCGTGGCTGGCTACACCTTC. This codes for CASSVDPGGQGVAGYTF.